This T cell receptor (beta chain) was sequenced for a study of blood T cells in healthy people across ages. Notes on this clonotype: What it recognizes is unknown.

In germline, CDR1 is SGHRS, CDR2 YFSETQ. The CDR3 is 13 amino acids. Trimming removed 9 bases at V and 3 bases at J, with 12 bases between. With a J-beta primer mix and a sample-barcoded 5' primer, a second PCR ran about 6 to 11 cycles. TCRdb fed the 5' RACE reads into MiXCR, producing one record per CDR3 protein. The table has about 2 million distinct CDR3 sequences, about 50% seen once. Study-level points and caveats: Older age coincided with a roughly linear decline in TCR beta diversity per million T cells. Donor CMV infection status was unknown, possibly confounding age-related changes in expanded clonotypes.

The sequenced material came from blood. V gene TRBV5-1 combines with J gene TRBJ1-4, with D possibly being TRBD1 (5 bases). This TCR was sampled from a woman between 40 and 55 years old in good health. The CDR3 sequence is CATRGQSNEKLFF. For the CDR3, the DNA is TGCGCCACCAGAGGACAATCTAATGAAAAACTGTTTTTT. The whole variable domain, remainder taken from reference TRBV5-1 and TRBJ1-4, is KAGVTQTPRYLIKTRGQQVTLSCSPISGHRSVSWYQQTPGQGLQFLFEYFSETQRNKGNFPGRFSGRQFSNSRSEMNVSTLELGDSALYLCATRGQSNEKLFFGSGTQLSVL.